This entry features one T cell receptor beta chain sequence. This specimen belongs to a study of blood T cell repertoires in COVID-19. The wider study: Both acute and convalescent COVID-19 samples were obtained from the United States, Italy and Spain. Nucleic acid was either cDNA or gDNA, and it came from T cells, B-cell-depleted T cells, or PBMCs.

Authors' processing steps: The assay estimated nucleated cells by amplifying reference gene primers. The protocol was immunoSEQ multiplex PCR, while the TCRdb copy is restricted to in-frame clones and leaves out a portion. V, J and clone size were drawn from that table, and D and trimming were deduced from the DNA. Among 45,000 to 55,000 clones listed, around 91% were seen once. Per the germline V gene, CDR1 is SGHAT and CDR2 is FQNNGV. Deletions cut 2 bases from V and 4 bases from J, with 12 bases between. This CDR3 comprises 14 residues. The sequence was obtained from a human donor in a cohort sampled during active COVID-19. J is TRBJ2-7 and V is TRBV11-2; no firm D call. Sequencing was carried out using peripheral blood. The CDR3 DNA reads TGTGCCAGCAGCTTATTTGCTTGGGCATACGAGCAGTACTTC. Translating gives CASSLFAWAYEQYF.